This T cell receptor (beta chain) appears in the sequencing data of a study of blood T cell repertoires in COVID-19. In the study overall: The samples span acute and convalescent COVID-19 from the United States, Italy and Spain. T cells, B-cell-depleted T cells, or PBMCs supplied cDNA or gDNA.

Cohort assignment relied on participant-reported clinical history. CDR1 and CDR2 (germline): GTSNPN, SVGIG (reference sequence). The V segment lost 5 bases and the J segment 3 bases; nucleotides outside the gene matches: 8. The CDR3 extends over 14 amino acids. Original analysis: Reference gene primer amplification in the assay estimated nucleated cell counts. The protocol was immunoSEQ multiplex PCR, while the TCRdb copy is restricted to in-frame clones and leaves out a portion. The DNA gave D and trimming, while V, J and clone size come from that table. This table has some 300,000 clones, around nine tenths appearing once.

The J gene is TRBJ2-7, the V gene TRBV30, with 9 bases identical to TRBD1. The sequence came from a woman aged 25 to 39 who had recovered from COVID-19. The sequenced material came from PBMCs or T cells enriched from blood (not recorded which). The DNA of the CDR3 is TGTGCCTGGGGTCAACCGGGACAGGGCTACGAGCAGTACTTC. Translation gives CAWGQPGQGYEQYF.